This TCR beta chain was recorded in a study of blood T cell repertoires in COVID-19. Study in general: T cells, B-cell-depleted T cells, or PBMCs supplied cDNA or gDNA.

Under the authors' procedure: How many nucleated cells were present was estimated from reference gene primer amplification. Only in-frame clones appear in the TCRdb table, and some are missing; sequencing was by immunoSEQ multiplex PCR. The V and J calls and the clone size are those of that table, but D and trimming were determined from the DNA. The sample lists about 670,000 clones, over 80% seen once, with roughly 0.25% in the top ten. The V gene lost 10 bases and the J gene lost 1 base, with 8 bases spanning the gap. The CDR3 is 11 amino acids. Germline loops: CDR1 ENHRY, CDR2 SYGVKD. The sample consisted of peripheral blood. The clonotype comes from a woman between 18 and 29 years old with acute or convalescent COVID-19. This rearrangement joins TRBV10-3 to TRBJ2-7; D might be TRBD2 (5 bases). CDR3 nucleotides: TGTGCCACCGGGGATTCCTACGAGCAGTACTTC. The encoded protein is CATGDSYEQYF.